This T cell receptor (beta chain) was captured in a study of blood T cell repertoires in COVID-19. Per germline, CDR1 MDHEN and CDR2 SYDVKM. The V gene lost 3 bases and the J gene lost 1 base, with 4 bases spanning the gap. The CDR3 sequence is 13 residues long. Clones were sequenced by immunoSEQ multiplex PCR, and TCRdb holds only the in-frame ones, with some missing. The sample shows 210,000 or so clones, over 75% of them seen only once. Participants had their cohort set by participant-reported clinical history. The sequence derives from a woman aged 40 to 50 with acute COVID-19. The sequencing input was PBMCs or T cells enriched from blood (not recorded which). This rearrangement joins TRBV28 to TRBJ1-5; D ambiguous. CDR3 in DNA: TGTGCCAGCAGTTTCGGGAGCAATCAGCCCCAGCATTTT. Amino acids: CASSFGSNQPQHF.